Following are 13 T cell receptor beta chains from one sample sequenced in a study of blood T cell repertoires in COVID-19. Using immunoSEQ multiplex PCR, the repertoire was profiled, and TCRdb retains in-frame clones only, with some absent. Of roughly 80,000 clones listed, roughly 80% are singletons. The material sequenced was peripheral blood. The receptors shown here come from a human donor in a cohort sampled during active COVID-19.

CDR3 loop: CASSEAGPETQYF. The CDR3 DNA sequence: TGTGCCAGCAGTGAAGCGGGGCCAGAGACCCAGTACTTC. The V gene is TRBV2, the J gene TRBJ2-5; the D gene is possibly TRBD1 (5 bases). V dropped 0 bases and J dropped 4 bases, with 6 bases sitting between them. The CDR3 loop spans 13 amino acids. Germline CDR1 and CDR2: SNHLY and FYNNEI.

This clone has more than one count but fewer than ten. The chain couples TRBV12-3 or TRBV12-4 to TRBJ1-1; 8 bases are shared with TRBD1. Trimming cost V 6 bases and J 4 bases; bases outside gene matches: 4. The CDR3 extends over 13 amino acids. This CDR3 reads CASSLGQVTEAFF. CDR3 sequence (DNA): TGTGCCAGCAGCTTGGGACAGGTCACTGAAGCTTTCTTT.

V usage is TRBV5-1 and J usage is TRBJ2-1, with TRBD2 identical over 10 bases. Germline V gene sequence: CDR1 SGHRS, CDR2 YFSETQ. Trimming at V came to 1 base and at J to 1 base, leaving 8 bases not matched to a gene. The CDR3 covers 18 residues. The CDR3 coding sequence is TGCGCCAGCAGCTTGACCTTCCGGACTAGCGGATCCTACAATGAGCAGTTCTTC. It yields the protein CASSLTFRTSGSYNEQFF.

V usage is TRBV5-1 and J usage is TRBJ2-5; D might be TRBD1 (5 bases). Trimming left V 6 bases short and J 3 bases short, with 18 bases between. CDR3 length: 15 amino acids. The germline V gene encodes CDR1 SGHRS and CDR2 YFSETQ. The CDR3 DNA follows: TGCGCCAGCAATATCCTCCCTGGGGCAGAAGAGACCCAGTACTTC. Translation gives CASNILPGAEETQYF.

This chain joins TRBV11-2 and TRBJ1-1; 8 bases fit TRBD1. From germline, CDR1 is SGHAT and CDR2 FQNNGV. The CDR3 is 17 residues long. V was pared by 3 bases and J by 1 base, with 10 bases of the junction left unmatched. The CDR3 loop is CASSLGQGASGNTEAFF. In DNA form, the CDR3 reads TGTGCCAGCAGCTTGGGCCAGGGGGCAAGTGGGAACACTGAAGCTTTCTTT.

The CDR3 nucleotides are TGCGCCAGCAGCTTGGAGGGGTACGAGCAGTACTTC. Its protein is CASSLEGYEQYF. This sequence joins TRBV5-1 and TRBJ2-7; the D gene is possibly TRBD1 (5 bases). The CDR3 has 12 residues. Trimming left V 0 bases short and J 4 bases short, with 5 bases between. CDR1 and CDR2 (germline): SGHRS, YFSETQ.

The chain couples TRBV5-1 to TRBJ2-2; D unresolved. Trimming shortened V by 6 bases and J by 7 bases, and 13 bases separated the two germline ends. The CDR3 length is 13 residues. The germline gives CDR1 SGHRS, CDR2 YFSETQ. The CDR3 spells CASNPGLGGELFF. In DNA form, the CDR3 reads TGCGCCAGCAACCCTGGGCTCGGCGGGGAGCTGTTTTTT. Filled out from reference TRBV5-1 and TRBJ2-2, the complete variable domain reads KAGVTQTPRYLIKTRGQQVTLSCSPISGHRSVSWYQQTPGQGLQFLFEYFSETQRNKGNFPGRFSGRQFSNSRSEMNVSTLELGDSALYLCASNPGLGGELFFGEGSRLTVL.

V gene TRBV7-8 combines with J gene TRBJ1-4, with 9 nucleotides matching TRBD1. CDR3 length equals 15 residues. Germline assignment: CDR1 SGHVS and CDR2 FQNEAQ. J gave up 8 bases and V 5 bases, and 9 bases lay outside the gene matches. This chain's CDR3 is CASSPLGQGGEKLFF. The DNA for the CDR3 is TGTGCCAGCAGCCCACTGGGACAGGGCGGCGAAAAACTGTTTTTT.

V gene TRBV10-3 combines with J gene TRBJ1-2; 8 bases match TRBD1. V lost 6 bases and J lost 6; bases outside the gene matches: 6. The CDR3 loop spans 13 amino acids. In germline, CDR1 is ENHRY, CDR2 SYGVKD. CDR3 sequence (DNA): TGTGCCATCAGATCCGACAGGGGCCATGGCTACACCTTC. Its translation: CAIRSDRGHGYTF.

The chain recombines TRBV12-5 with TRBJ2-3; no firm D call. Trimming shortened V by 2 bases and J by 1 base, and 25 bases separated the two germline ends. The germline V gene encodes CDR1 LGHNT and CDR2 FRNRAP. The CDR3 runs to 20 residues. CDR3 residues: CASGLPPFEPSDRGTDTQYF. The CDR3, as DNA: TGTGCTAGTGGTTTGCCCCCTTTCGAGCCCTCTGACCGGGGCACAGATACGCAGTATTTT.

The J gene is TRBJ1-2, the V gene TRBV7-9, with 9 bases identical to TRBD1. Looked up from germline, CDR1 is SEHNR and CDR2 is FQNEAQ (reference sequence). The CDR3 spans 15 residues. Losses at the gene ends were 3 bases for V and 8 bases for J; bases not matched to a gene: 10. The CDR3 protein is CASSFRDRVSYGYTF. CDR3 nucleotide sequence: TGTGCCAGCAGCTTCCGGGACAGGGTTTCTTACGGCTACACCTTC.

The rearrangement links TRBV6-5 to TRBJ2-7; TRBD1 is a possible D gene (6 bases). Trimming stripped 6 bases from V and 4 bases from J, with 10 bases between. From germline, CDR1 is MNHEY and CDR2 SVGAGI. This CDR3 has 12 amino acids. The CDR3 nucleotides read TGTGCCAGCAGCCCAGGGGTATACGAGCAGTACTTC. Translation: CASSPGVYEQYF.

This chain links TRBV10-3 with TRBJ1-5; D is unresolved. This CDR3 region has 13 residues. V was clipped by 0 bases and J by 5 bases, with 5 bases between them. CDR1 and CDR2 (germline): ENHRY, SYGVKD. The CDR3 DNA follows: TGTGCCATCAGTGAGTCTCGAGATCAGCCCCAGCATTTT. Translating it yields CAISESRDQPQHF.